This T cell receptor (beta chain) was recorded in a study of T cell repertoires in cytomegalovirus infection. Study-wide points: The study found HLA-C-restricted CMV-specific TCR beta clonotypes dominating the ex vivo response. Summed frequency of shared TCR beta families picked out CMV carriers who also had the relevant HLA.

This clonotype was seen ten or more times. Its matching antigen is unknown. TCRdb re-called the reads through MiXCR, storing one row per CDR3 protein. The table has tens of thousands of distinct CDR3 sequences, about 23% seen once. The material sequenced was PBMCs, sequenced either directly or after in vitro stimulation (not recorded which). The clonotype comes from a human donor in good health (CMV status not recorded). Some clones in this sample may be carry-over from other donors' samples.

CDR3 DNA: TGTGCCAGCAGTCCAGGGGCCTGGGGAGCGGCAGATACGCAGTATTTT. Its translation is CASSPGAWGAADTQYF. The chain combines TRBV12-3 or TRBV12-4 with TRBJ2-3, with D possibly TRBD1 on 6 matching bases. CDR3 length equals 16 residues. V lost 5 bases and J lost 4, with 19 bases in between.